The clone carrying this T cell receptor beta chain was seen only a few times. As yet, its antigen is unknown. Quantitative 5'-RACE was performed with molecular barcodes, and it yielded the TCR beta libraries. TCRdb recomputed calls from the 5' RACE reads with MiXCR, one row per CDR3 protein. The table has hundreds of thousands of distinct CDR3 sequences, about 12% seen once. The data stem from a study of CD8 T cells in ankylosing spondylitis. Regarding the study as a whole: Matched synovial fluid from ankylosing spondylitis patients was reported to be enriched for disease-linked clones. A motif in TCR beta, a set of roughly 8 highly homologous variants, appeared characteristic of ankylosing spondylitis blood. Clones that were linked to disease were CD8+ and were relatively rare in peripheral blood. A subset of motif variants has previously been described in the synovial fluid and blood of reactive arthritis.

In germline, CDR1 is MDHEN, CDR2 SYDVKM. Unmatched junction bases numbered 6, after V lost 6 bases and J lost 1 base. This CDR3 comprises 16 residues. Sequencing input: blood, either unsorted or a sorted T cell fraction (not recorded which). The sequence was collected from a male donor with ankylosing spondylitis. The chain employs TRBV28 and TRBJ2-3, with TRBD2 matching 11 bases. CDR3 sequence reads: CASRSTSGGRTDTQYF. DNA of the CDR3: TGTGCCAGCAGATCCACTAGCGGGGGCCGCACAGATACGCAGTATTTT.